This record covers a single TCR beta chain. This sample was included in a study of blood T cell repertoires in COVID-19. Turning to the study itself: Spain, Italy and the United States supplied samples that represented acute and convalescent COVID-19.

Sequenced by immunoSEQ multiplex PCR; TCRdb stores in-frame clones only, minus some. This sample has under 250,000 clones, with 80% to 85% found just once. The CDR3 contains 8 residues. Per germline, CDR1 MDHEN and CDR2 SYDVKM. This sequence joins TRBV28 and TRBJ1-2; D is uncertain. This clonotype originated in a woman aged 40 to 50 who had recovered from COVID-19. The sequencing input was peripheral blood. The CDR3 protein is CASGGYTF. Written as DNA, the CDR3 is TGTGCGTCGGGTGGCTACACCTTC.